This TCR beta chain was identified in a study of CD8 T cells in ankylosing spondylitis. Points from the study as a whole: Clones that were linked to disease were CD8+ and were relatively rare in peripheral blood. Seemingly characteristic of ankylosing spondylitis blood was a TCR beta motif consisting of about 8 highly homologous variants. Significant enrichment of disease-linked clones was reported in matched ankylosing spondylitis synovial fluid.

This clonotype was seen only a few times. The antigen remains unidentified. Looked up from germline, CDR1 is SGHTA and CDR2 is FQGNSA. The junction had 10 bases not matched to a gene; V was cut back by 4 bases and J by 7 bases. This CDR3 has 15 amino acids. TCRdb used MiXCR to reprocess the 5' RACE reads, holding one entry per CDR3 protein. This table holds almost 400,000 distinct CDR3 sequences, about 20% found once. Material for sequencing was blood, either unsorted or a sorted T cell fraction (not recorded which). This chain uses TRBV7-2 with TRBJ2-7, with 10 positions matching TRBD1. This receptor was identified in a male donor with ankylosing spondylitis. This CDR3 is CASSSTGTGVREQYF. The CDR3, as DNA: TGTGCCAGCAGCTCAACCGGGACAGGGGTTAGGGAGCAGTACTTC.